A single sample is the source of the 10 T cell receptor beta chains below, sequenced in a study of regulatory T cells in long-lasting Graves disease. iRepertoire HTBI primers and Arm-PCR of CDR3 regions built TCR beta libraries. TCRdb re-called the multiplex PCR reads through MiXCR, storing one row per CDR3 protein. The table lists about 520,000 distinct CDR3 sequences, 12% of them singletons. Noted time point: newly diagnosed GD, antithyroid drugs for less than 3 months. Following extraction of RNA from PBMCs, that RNA was used to make the TCR library. The data also belong to a second study, concerning T cells in Graves' hyperthyroidism and ophthalmopathy.

Sequenced material: peripheral blood mononuclear cells (PBMCs), taken at new diagnosis, from a patient treated with antithyroid drugs. These receptors were taken from a woman in her twenties or thirties with Graves disease.

This clonotype was seen many times. The J gene is TRBJ1-6, the V gene TRBV27; D gene ambiguous. Germline V gene data show CDR1 as MNHEY and CDR2 as SMNVEV (reference sequence). The length of the CDR3 is 16 residues. Deletions cut 3 bases from V and 4 bases from J, with 13 bases between. The CDR3 DNA reads TGTGCCAGCAGTTTCGGGAGTGCGGCGTATAATTCACCCCTCCACTTT. Translation gives CASSFGSAAYNSPLHF.

This clonotype was detected a few times. The chain is built from TRBV5-5 and TRBJ1-5; D is uncertain. Germline CDR1 reads SGHKS; CDR2 reads YYEKEE (reference sequence). The CDR3 loop spans 14 amino acids. Trimming left V 4 bases short and J 3 bases short, with 11 bases between. CDR3 sequence: CASSPGYNNQPQHF. The CDR3 nucleotides are TGTGCCAGCAGCCCCGGGTATAACAATCAGCCCCAGCATTTT.

This clonotype was seen a few times. The chain combines TRBV19 with TRBJ1-2; 7 bases map to TRBD1. The germline V gene has CDR1 LNHDA and CDR2 SQIVND (reference sequence). The V gene end was trimmed by 7 bases and the J gene end by 2 bases; junction bases not matched to a gene: 13. The CDR3 loop spans 16 amino acids. The CDR3 nucleotides are TGTGCCAGTAAATCCATTCCGAAGGGACAGAACTATGGCTACACCTTC. Translated: CASKSIPKGQNYGYTF.

This clonotype was picked up many times. This CDR3 is CASSQGGLAGRVGELFF. The CDR3 bases are TGTGCCAGCAGCCAAGGGGGACTAGCGGGAAGGGTCGGGGAGCTGTTTTTT. This chain joins TRBV3-1 and TRBJ2-2, with 13 positions matching TRBD2. The CDR3 is made up of 17 amino acids. Trimming took 1 base from V and 7 from J; bases not matched to a gene: 6. CDR1 LGHDT and CDR2 YNNKEL come from the germline V gene (reference sequence).

This clonotype showed up many times. V and J are TRBV7-2 and TRBJ2-7, with TRBD2 identical over 10 bases. J lost 6 bases, V lost 5 bases, and 4 bases had no gene match. The germline V gene encodes CDR1 SGHTA and CDR2 FQGNSA. The CDR3 has 13 amino acids. This chain's CDR3 is CASSPLAGAEQYF. CDR3 sequence (DNA): TGTGCCAGCAGCCCCCTAGCGGGAGCCGAGCAGTACTTC. The variable domain in full, with the rest retrieved from reference TRBV7-2 and TRBJ2-7, is GAGVSQSPSNKVTEKGKDVELRCDPISGHTALYWYRQSLGQGLEFLIYFQGNSAPDKSGLPSDRFSAERTGGSVSTLTIQRTQQEDSAVYLCASSPLAGAEQYFGPGTRLTVT.

This clonotype was detected ten times or more. The chain links TRBV27 to TRBJ2-1; maybe TRBD2 (7 bases). The germline CDR1 and CDR2 sequences are MNHEY and SMNVEV (reference sequence). V gave up 0 bases and J gave up 8 bases, with 17 bases separating them. The CDR3 has 16 amino acids. DNA for the CDR3: TGTGCCAGCAGTTTATCAGTCTCAAAGGGGGGGGATGAGCAGTTCTTC. The encoded protein is CASSLSVSKGGDEQFF.

This rearrangement joins TRBV7-9 to TRBJ1-1, with unresolved D. Trimming left V 5 bases short and J 2 bases short, with 6 bases between. Germline CDR1 SEHNR, CDR2 FQNEAQ (reference sequence). CDR3 length equals 12 residues. The DNA for the CDR3 is TGTGCCAGCAGCCCTTATAACACTGAAGCTTTCTTT. Translated: CASSPYNTEAFF.

This clonotype was counted many times. This chain joins TRBV6-5 and TRBJ1-2, with 8 bases aligning to TRBD1. The V and J ends lost 2 bases and 5 bases, in that order; junction bases with no gene match: 7. The CDR3 length is 15 residues. Germline CDR1 is MNHEY and CDR2 is SVGAGI. The CDR3 is CASSYASGGAYGYTF. The CDR3 DNA reads as TGTGCCAGCAGTTACGCGTCAGGGGGCGCTTATGGCTACACCTTC.

Comment on this clonotype: Given a far larger clone just one base away, this is likely a sequencing read error. The genes are TRBV7-9 and TRBJ2-3; the D gene could be TRBD1 or TRBD2 (6 bases each). This CDR3 region has 19 residues. Germline-derived CDR1 and CDR2 are SEHNR and FQNEAQ (reference sequence). The ends were cut back, 6 bases at V and 0 bases at J, with 25 bases in the middle. The CDR3 DNA follows: TGTGCCAGCAGTTACCACCCGAGGATCGGGGGCGAGAGCACAGATACGCAGTATTTT. Protein product: CASSYHPRIGGESTDTQYF.

The table lists this clonotype with many counts. V is TRBV20-1 and J is TRBJ1-1; unclear D gene. Trimming removed 0 bases from V and 1 base from J, with 12 bases in between. Germline V lookup: CDR1 DFQATT, CDR2 SNEGSKA (reference sequence). The CDR3 totals 15 residues. The CDR3 nucleotides read TGCAGTGCTAGAGATCCCCGTGGAGGGAACACTGAAGCTTTCTTT. Amino acids: CSARDPRGGNTEAFF.